This T cell receptor beta chain was sequenced in a study of T cells in Graves' hyperthyroidism and ophthalmopathy. General study results and limits: Ophthalmopathy was told apart from stable hyperthyroidism by a 13 V-J model.

The CDR3 spans 15 residues. Trimming removed 6 bases from V and 4 bases from J, with 18 bases in between. Used for diagnoses were clinical symptoms, serum thyroxine and TRAb, thyroid ultrasound and orbital computed tomography. The study collected blood at first hyperthyroidism diagnosis, before any ophthalmopathy symptoms arose. Authors of the study amplified TCR beta CDR3 regions from RNA transcripts. First-round RT-PCR of the TCR CDR3 relied on the HTBI primer set. A single record per CDR3 protein comes from TCRdb applying MiXCR to the multiplex PCR reads. The table includes about 720,000 distinct CDR3 sequences, around 19% detected once. This clonotype occurred many times. What it recognizes is unknown.

This chain connects TRBV12-3 or TRBV12-4 to TRBJ1-1; D ambiguous. The sequence was collected from a woman in her 50s with Graves' hyperthyroidism that later progressed to Graves' ophthalmopathy. The sequencing sample was made of blood. Here the CDR3 reads CASSPLMGKGTEAFF. In DNA form, the CDR3 reads TGTGCCAGCAGCCCGCTCATGGGGAAGGGCACTGAAGCTTTCTTT.